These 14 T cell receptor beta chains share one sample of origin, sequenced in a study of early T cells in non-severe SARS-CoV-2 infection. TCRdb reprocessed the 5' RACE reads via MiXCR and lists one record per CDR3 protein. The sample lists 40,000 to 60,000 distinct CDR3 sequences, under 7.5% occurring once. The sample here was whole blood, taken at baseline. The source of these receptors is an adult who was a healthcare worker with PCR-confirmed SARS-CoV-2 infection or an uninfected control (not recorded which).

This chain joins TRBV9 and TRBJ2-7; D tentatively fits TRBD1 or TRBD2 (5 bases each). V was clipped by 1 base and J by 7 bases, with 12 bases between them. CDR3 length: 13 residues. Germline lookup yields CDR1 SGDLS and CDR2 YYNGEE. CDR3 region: CASSVSGGTEQYF. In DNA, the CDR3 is TGTGCCAGCAGCGTAAGTGGGGGTACGGAGCAGTACTTC.

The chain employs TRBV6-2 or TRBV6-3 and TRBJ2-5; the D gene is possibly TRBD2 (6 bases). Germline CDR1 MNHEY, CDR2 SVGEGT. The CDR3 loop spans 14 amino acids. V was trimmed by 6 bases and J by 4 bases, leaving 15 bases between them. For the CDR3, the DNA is TGTGCCAGCAGCCAAACGGGGCGGGGAGAGACCCAGTACTTC. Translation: CASSQTGRGETQYF.

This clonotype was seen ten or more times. CDR3: CASSLGREAEAFF. The DNA of the CDR3 is TGTGCCAGCAGCTTAGGACGCGAGGCTGAAGCTTTCTTT. V usage is TRBV7-3 and J usage is TRBJ1-1, with D unresolved. The germline CDR1 and CDR2 sequences are SGHTA and FQGTGA. V was pared by 2 bases and J by 6 bases, with 10 bases between. CDR3 length: 13 amino acids.

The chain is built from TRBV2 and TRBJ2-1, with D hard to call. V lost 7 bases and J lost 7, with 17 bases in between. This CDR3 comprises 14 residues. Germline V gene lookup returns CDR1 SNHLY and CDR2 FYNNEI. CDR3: CASKSAFGRNEQFF. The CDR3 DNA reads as TGTGCCAGCAAATCTGCTTTTGGTCGGAATGAGCAGTTCTTC.

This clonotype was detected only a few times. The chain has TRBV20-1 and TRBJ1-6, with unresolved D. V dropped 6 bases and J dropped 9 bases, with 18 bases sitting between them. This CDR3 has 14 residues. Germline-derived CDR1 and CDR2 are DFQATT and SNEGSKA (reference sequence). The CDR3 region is CSASSTELGSPLHF. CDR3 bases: TGCAGTGCGAGTAGTACAGAGTTGGGTTCACCCCTCCACTTT.

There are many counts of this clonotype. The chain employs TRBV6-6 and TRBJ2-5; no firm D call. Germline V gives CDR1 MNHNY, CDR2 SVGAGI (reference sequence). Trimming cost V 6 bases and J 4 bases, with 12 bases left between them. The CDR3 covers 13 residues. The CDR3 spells CASRALPGETQYF. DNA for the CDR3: TGTGCCAGCAGGGCTCTCCCCGGAGAGACCCAGTACTTC.

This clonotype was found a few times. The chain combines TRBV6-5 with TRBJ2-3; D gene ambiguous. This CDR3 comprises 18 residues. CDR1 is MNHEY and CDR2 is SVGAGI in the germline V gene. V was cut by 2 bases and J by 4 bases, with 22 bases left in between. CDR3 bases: TGTGCCAGCAGTTACCAGTTCCCTCGGCGGACCCCTGCAGATACGCAGTATTTT. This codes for CASSYQFPRRTPADTQYF.

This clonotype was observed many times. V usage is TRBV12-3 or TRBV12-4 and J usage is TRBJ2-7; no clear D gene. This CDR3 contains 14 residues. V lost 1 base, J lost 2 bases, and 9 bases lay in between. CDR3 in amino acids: CASSLGLLTYEQYF. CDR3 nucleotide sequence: TGTGCCAGCAGTTTAGGGCTCCTCACCTACGAGCAGTACTTC.

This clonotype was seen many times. The CDR3 here is CSARDELVKANEQFF. The CDR3 DNA sequence: TGCAGTGCTAGAGATGAACTAGTAAAAGCGAATGAGCAGTTCTTC. V is TRBV20-1 and J is TRBJ2-1; weak D call: TRBD2 (5 bases). The V gene lost 0 bases and the J gene lost 7 bases, with 16 bases spanning the gap. Germline V lookup: CDR1 DFQATT, CDR2 SNEGSKA (reference sequence). CDR3 length equals 15 residues.

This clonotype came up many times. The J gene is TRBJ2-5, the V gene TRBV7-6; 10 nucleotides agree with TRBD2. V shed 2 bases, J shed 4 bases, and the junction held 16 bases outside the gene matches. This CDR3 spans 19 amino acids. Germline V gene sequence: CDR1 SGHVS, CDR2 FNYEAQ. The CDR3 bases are TGTGCCAGCAGCTTACAAGGACGGGCTAGCGGGAGAACGAGAGAGACCCAGTACTTC. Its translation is CASSLQGRASGRTRETQYF.

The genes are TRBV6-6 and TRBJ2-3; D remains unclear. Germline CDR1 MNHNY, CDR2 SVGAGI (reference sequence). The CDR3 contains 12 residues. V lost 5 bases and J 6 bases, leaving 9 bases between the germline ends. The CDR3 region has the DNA TGTGCCAGCAGTGCCTCGCCGGATACGCAGTATTTT. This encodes CASSASPDTQYF.

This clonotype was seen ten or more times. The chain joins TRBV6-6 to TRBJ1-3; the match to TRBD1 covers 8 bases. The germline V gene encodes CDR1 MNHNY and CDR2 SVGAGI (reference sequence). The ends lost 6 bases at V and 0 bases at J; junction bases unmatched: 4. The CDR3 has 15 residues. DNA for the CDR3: TGTGCCAGCAGCAGGACAGGGATCTCTGGAAACACCATATATTTT. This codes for CASSRTGISGNTIYF.

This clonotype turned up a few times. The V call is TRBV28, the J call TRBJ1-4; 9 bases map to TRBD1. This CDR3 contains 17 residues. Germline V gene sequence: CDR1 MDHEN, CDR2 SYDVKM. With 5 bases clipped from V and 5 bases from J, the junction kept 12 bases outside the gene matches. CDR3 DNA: TGTGCCAGCAGTCCGAAGACTTGGACAGGGGTAAATGAAAAACTGTTTTTT. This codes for CASSPKTWTGVNEKLFF.

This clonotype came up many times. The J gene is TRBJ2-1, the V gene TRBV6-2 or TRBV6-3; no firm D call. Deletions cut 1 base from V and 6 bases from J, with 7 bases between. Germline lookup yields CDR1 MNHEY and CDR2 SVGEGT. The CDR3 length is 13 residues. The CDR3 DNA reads TGTGCCAGCAGTTACTTGCGTGGCAATGAGCAGTTCTTC. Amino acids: CASSYLRGNEQFF.